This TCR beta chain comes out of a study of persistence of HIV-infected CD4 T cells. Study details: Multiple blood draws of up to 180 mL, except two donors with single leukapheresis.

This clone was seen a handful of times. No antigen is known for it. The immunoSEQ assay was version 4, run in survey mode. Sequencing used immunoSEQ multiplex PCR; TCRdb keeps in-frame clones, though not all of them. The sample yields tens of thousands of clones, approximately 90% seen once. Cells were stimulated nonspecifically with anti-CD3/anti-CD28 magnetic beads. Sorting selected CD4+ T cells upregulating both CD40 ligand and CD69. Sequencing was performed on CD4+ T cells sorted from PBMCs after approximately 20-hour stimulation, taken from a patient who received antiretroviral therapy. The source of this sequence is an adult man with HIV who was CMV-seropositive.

The CDR3, as DNA: TGTGCCAGCAGCCAAGATAGAGCTAGCGGGGCCCAAGAGACCCAGTACTTC. It encodes CASSQDRASGAQETQYF. The chain combines TRBV4-2 with TRBJ2-5; TRBD2 matches at 9 bases. J was trimmed by 1 base and V by 0 bases; bases with no gene match: 6. The CDR3 spans 17 residues. The germline V gene encodes CDR1 LGHNA and CDR2 YNFKEQ.